These 27 T cell receptor beta chains were all obtained from the same sample, sequenced in a study of response to subunit inactivated influenza vaccine. TCRdb re-called the RT-PCR reads with MiXCR, one entry per CDR3 protein. The data contain more than 400,000 distinct CDR3 sequences, approximately 7.8% of them seen just once; the ten biggest clones take up about 12%. The sequencing here drew on PBMCs from blood, taken approximately 25 months after vaccination. These TCRs come from a man in his fifties or sixties who received an inactivated influenza vaccine.

The V call is TRBV29-1, the J call TRBJ2-1; possible D gene TRBD1, 6 bases. Germline V gives CDR1 SQVTM, CDR2 ANQGSEA. The CDR3 consists of 14 residues. Trimming took off 4 bases at V and 0 bases at J, with 10 bases between the two ends. For the CDR3, the DNA is TGCAGCGTTGTGGGGGCGAGCTCCTACAATGAGCAGTTCTTC. Translating gives CSVVGASSYNEQFF.

This clonotype has ten or more counts. This chain links TRBV6-2 or TRBV6-3 with TRBJ2-2; D is possibly TRBD1 (6 bases). Germline V gene sequence: CDR1 MNHEY, CDR2 SVGEGT. CDR3 length equals 14 residues. With 6 bases removed from V and 0 bases from J, the gap between germline ends came to 8 bases. The CDR3 spells CASRRTANTGELFF. The CDR3 region has the DNA TGTGCCAGCAGACGGACAGCGAACACCGGGGAGCTGTTTTTT.

This clonotype was seen at least ten times. The chain is built from TRBV7-2 and TRBJ1-3; unclear D gene. CDR3 size: 14 residues. In germline, CDR1 is SGHTA, CDR2 FQGNSA. Trimming shortened V by 5 bases and J by 2 bases, and 10 bases separated the two germline ends. CDR3 bases: TGTGCCAGCAGCCTCGACTGGGCTGGAAACACCATATATTTT. Its protein product is CASSLDWAGNTIYF.

The chain links TRBV20-1 to TRBJ2-4; D tentatively fits TRBD1 or TRBD2 (5 bases each). V gave up 0 bases and J gave up 1 base, with 10 bases separating them. CDR3 length equals 15 residues. Looked up from germline, CDR1 is DFQATT and CDR2 is SNEGSKA (reference sequence). The CDR3 is CSARDGGQAKNIQYF. Here the CDR3 DNA reads TGCAGTGCTAGAGATGGGGGTCAGGCCAAAAACATTCAGTACTTC.

The chain employs TRBV29-1 and TRBJ2-3, with 9 bases fitting TRBD2. Trimming removed 4 bases from V and 4 bases from J; junction bases left unmatched: 9. Germline CDR1 and CDR2: SQVTM and ANQGSEA. CDR3 length equals 15 residues. CDR3 DNA: TGCAGCGTTGGCTTTGCGGGAGGGTTGGCAGATACGCAGTATTTT. Translating it yields CSVGFAGGLADTQYF.

A word on this clonotype: A clone one base away is much larger, so this may be a read error. The chain joins TRBV11-2 to TRBJ2-3; D is unclear. This CDR3 is 17 amino acids long. The V gene lost 5 bases and the J gene lost 3 bases, with 21 bases spanning the gap. Germline lookup yields CDR1 SGHAT and CDR2 FQNNGV. This CDR3 is CASSLGTTARRTDTQYF. For the CDR3, the DNA is TGTGCCAGCAGCCTCGGCACAACAGCGCGAAGGACAGATACGCAGTATTTT.

V usage is TRBV20-1 and J usage is TRBJ1-1; weak D call: TRBD1 (5 bases). This CDR3 is 13 amino acids long. Trimming cost V 4 bases and J 5 bases, with 14 bases left between them. Per the germline V gene, CDR1 is DFQATT and CDR2 is SNEGSKA (reference sequence). In nucleotides, the CDR3 is TGCAGTGCTAACCCTTCAGGGAGTACTGAAGCTTTCTTT. Translation gives CSANPSGSTEAFF.

The table lists this clonotype with many counts. This chain connects TRBV4-2 to TRBJ1-3, with 9 bases fitting TRBD1. This CDR3 region has 16 residues. Germline trimming cut 1 base from V and 4 bases from J; bases unmatched to any gene: 5. The germline gives CDR1 LGHNA, CDR2 YNFKEQ. As DNA, the CDR3 is TGTGCCAGCAGCCAAGTGGGACAGGGAATCGGAAACACCATATATTTT. Its protein product is CASSQVGQGIGNTIYF.

This clonotype was detected a few times. The chain has TRBV7-9 and TRBJ2-1, with D hard to call. V was shortened by 1 base and J by 8 bases, with 6 bases between the two germline ends. The CDR3 sequence is 12 residues long. Germline CDR1 reads SEHNR; CDR2 reads FQNEAQ (reference sequence). CDR3 nucleotide sequence: TGTGCCAGCAGCTTAGACAAGCATGAGCAGTTCTTC. It specifies CASSLDKHEQFF.

The table lists this clonotype with a few counts. The chain is built from TRBV20-1 and TRBJ1-5; D unclear. Germline assignment: CDR1 DFQATT and CDR2 SNEGSKA (reference sequence). CDR3 length: 14 amino acids. Trimming shortened V by 4 bases and J by 0 bases, and 10 bases separated the two germline ends. Here the CDR3 reads CSATVGFSNQPQHF. Here the CDR3 DNA reads TGCAGTGCTACGGTTGGGTTTAGCAATCAGCCCCAGCATTTT.

J is TRBJ2-1 and V is TRBV11-2; weak D call: TRBD2 (6 bases). V lost 5 bases to trimming and J lost 0 bases, with 23 bases between them. The CDR3 has 19 amino acids. Germline V lookup: CDR1 SGHAT, CDR2 FQNNGV. The CDR3: CASSPIPGLPESSYNEQFF. The CDR3 region has the DNA TGTGCCAGCAGCCCAATCCCCGGACTACCGGAAAGCTCCTACAATGAGCAGTTCTTC.

This clonotype was counted ten times or more. J is TRBJ2-1 and V is TRBV5-8, with 8 bases aligning to TRBD2. V lost 0 bases and J lost 1; bases outside the gene matches: 6. Germline assignment: CDR1 SGHTS and CDR2 YDEGEE. CDR3 size: 17 residues. The CDR3 DNA is TGTGCCAGCAGCTTGGACCAAGCGGGAGTATCCTACAATGAGCAGTTCTTC. It specifies CASSLDQAGVSYNEQFF.

The sample holds many counts of this clonotype. V usage is TRBV4-2 and J usage is TRBJ2-3; D unresolved. Germline CDR1 reads LGHNA; CDR2 reads YNFKEQ. V lost 1 base to trimming and J lost 6 bases, with 17 bases between them. This CDR3 region has 16 residues. The CDR3 DNA is TGTGCCAGCAGCCAAGGTAGCCAGGCCCTTAAGGATACGCAGTATTTT. This gives the protein CASSQGSQALKDTQYF.

This clonotype was counted between two and nine times. The chain links TRBV20-1 to TRBJ1-2; D remains unclear. The CDR3 is made up of 13 amino acids. CDR1 DFQATT and CDR2 SNEGSKA come from the germline V gene (reference sequence). The ends were cut back, 3 bases at V and 5 bases at J, with 13 bases in the middle. The CDR3 region is CSASRDQDYGYTF. CDR3 nucleotide sequence: TGCAGTGCTAGTCGAGACCAAGATTATGGCTACACCTTC.

The table lists this clonotype with a few counts. The chain recombines TRBV20-1 with TRBJ1-2, with no clear D. This CDR3 spans 12 amino acids. V was shortened by 6 bases and J by 2 bases, with 10 bases between the two germline ends. Germline V gene sequence: CDR1 DFQATT, CDR2 SNEGSKA (reference sequence). The CDR3 spells CSARPQNYGYTF. The CDR3 DNA is TGCAGTGCAAGGCCACAGAACTATGGCTACACCTTC.

The rearrangement links TRBV20-1 to TRBJ1-5, with D maybe TRBD1 (6 bases). Germline V CDR1 and CDR2: DFQATT, SNEGSKA (reference sequence). V shed 7 bases and J shed 2 bases, with 18 bases lying between them. The CDR3 extends over 15 amino acids. CDR3 sequence: CSVRGGNRGNQPQHF. DNA for the CDR3: TGCAGTGTAAGGGGGGGTAATAGGGGCAATCAGCCCCAGCATTTT.

This clonotype was counted between two and nine times. The junction differs from germline at one of its ends, possibly a read error. The chain uses TRBV7-2 and TRBJ2-2; D remains unclear. CDR1 and CDR2 (germline): SGHTA, FQGNSA. This CDR3 is 15 amino acids long. CDR3 nucleotides: TGCGCCAGCAGGAGTCTGGCCGCGAACACCGGGGAGCTGTTTTTT. Translation: CASRSLAANTGELFF.

The chain is built from TRBV29-1 and TRBJ2-7; D possibly corresponds to TRBD1 (5 bases). The germline V gene encodes CDR1 SQVTM and CDR2 ANQGSEA. V lost 4 bases and J 6 bases, leaving 13 bases between the germline ends. The CDR3 consists of 12 residues. The CDR3 region has the DNA TGCAGCGTTGGACAGTCATCTCTCGAGCAGTACTTC. Translating it yields CSVGQSSLEQYF.

V is TRBV7-2 and J is TRBJ2-7; TRBD1 matches 7 bases. The V gene's germline CDR1 is SGHTA and CDR2 FQGNSA. V was clipped by 1 base and J by 6 bases; unmatched bases: 6. The CDR3 length is 14 residues. CDR3 loop: CASSLGDRVGEQYF. For the CDR3, the DNA is TGTGCCAGCAGCTTAGGTGACAGGGTGGGCGAGCAGTACTTC.

This clonotype was counted at least ten times. V usage is TRBV6-5 and J usage is TRBJ2-7; 9 bases are a match to TRBD1. This CDR3 has 18 residues. V trimming: 0 bases; J trimming: 0 bases; junction bases outside the gene matches: 9. CDR1 and CDR2 from the germline V gene are MNHEY and SVGAGI. The CDR3: CASSYSLLDRGSSYEQYF. The CDR3 coding sequence is TGTGCCAGCAGTTACTCCTTACTGGACAGGGGAAGCTCCTACGAGCAGTACTTC.

This clonotype was seen a handful of times. The rearrangement uses TRBV6-5 and TRBJ2-1, with TRBD2 matching 11 bases. The CDR3 is 15 residues long. V trimming: 2 bases; J trimming: 8 bases; junction bases outside the gene matches: 5. CDR1 MNHEY and CDR2 SVGAGI come from the germline V gene. This CDR3 is CASSYGSSGRYEQFF. The CDR3 nucleotides are TGTGCCAGCAGTTACGGGTCTAGCGGGAGGTATGAGCAGTTCTTC.

The chain combines TRBV7-3 with TRBJ2-3, with D maybe TRBD1 (6 bases). The V end lost 4 bases, the J end lost 8 bases, and 19 bases lay between the germline ends. Per germline, CDR1 SGHTA and CDR2 FQGTGA. CDR3 length: 15 amino acids. The CDR3 region has the DNA TGTGCCAGCAGCTCAACCGGGACACAAGGGGGTACGCAGTATTTT. Residues: CASSSTGTQGGTQYF.

V and J are TRBV9 and TRBJ2-1, with D possibly TRBD2 on 5 matching bases. The V gene's germline CDR1 is SGDLS and CDR2 YYNGEE. Trimming shortened V by 0 bases and J by 8 bases, and 12 bases separated the two germline ends. This CDR3 region has 14 residues. CDR3 sequence: CASSVAGSSDEQFF. CDR3 sequence (DNA): TGTGCCAGCAGCGTAGCGGGGTCGAGCGATGAGCAGTTCTTC.

At least ten counts were recorded for this clonotype. V usage is TRBV10-3 and J usage is TRBJ2-5; no firm D call. Germline V CDR1 and CDR2: ENHRY, SYGVKD. Trimming shortened V by 2 bases and J by 3 bases, and 4 bases separated the two germline ends. This CDR3 has 12 residues. The CDR3 loop reads CAISEEEETQYF. The DNA of the CDR3 is TGTGCCATCAGTGAGGAGGAAGAGACCCAGTACTTC.

The table lists this clonotype with many counts. The chain employs TRBV7-2 and TRBJ2-1; D ambiguous. The ends were cut back, 3 bases at V and 11 bases at J, with 8 bases in the middle. This CDR3 comprises 11 residues. Germline V gene sequence: CDR1 SGHTA, CDR2 FQGNSA. The CDR3 here is CASSFNSQQFF. The DNA of the CDR3 is TGTGCCAGCAGCTTTAACTCACAGCAGTTCTTC.

Only a few counts were recorded for this clonotype. The chain links TRBV12-3 or TRBV12-4 to TRBJ1-1; D not certain. The CDR3 runs to 14 residues. V lost 1 base, J lost 2 bases, and 8 bases lay in between. The CDR3 bases are TGTGCCAGCAGTTTAGGGGATTCAAACACTGAAGCTTTCTTT. This codes for CASSLGDSNTEAFF.

This clonotype came up a few times. The rearrangement uses TRBV6-2 or TRBV6-3 and TRBJ1-2, with D unclear. Looked up from germline, CDR1 is MNHEY and CDR2 is SVGEGT. Trimming pared 5 bases from V and 6 bases from J, leaving 13 bases between. This CDR3 region has 13 residues. The CDR3 region is CASSIMSTHGYTF. CDR3 coding DNA: TGTGCCAGCAGTATTATGAGTACGCATGGCTACACCTTC.